What follows are 21 T cell receptor beta chains derived from one specimen sequenced in a study of molecular identifiers for immune sequencing clone quantification. TCRdb re-derived calls from the PCR reads in MiXCR, one entry per CDR3 protein. The sample includes some 590,000 distinct CDR3 sequences, around 25% seen only once; the top ten take 0.78%. The sequenced sample consisted of naive CD8+ T cells from blood, with Jurkat cell RNA spiked in. The subset was: FACS-sorted CD8+CD4-CCR7+CD45RA+ naive T cells. Source of these receptors: a human donor in good health. Some libraries in this study had Jurkat cell RNA spiked in.

The chain carries TRBV5-1 and TRBJ2-7; D is unclear. V dropped 1 base and J dropped 0 bases, with 11 bases sitting between them. From germline, CDR1 is SGHRS and CDR2 YFSETQ. This CDR3 is built from 15 residues. CDR3 sequence reads: CASSLRTDSSYEQYF. CDR3 bases: TGCGCCAGCAGCTTGCGGACCGATAGCTCCTACGAGCAGTACTTC.

About this clonotype: Since a much larger clone is just one base distant, this may be a read error. The chain links TRBV5-6 to TRBJ2-3; the D gene is possibly TRBD2 (6 bases). Looked up from germline, CDR1 is SGHDT and CDR2 is YYEEEE. The CDR3 covers 14 residues. The CDR3 DNA reads as TGTGCCAGCACCTTCCTAGCGAGCACAAATACGCAGTATTTT. Translating it yields CASTFLASTNTQYF.

This chain uses TRBV24-1 with TRBJ2-7; TRBD2 matches 12 bases. With 7 bases clipped from V and 6 bases from J, the junction kept 9 bases outside the gene matches. CDR1 is KGHDR and CDR2 is SFDVKD in the germline V gene. CDR3 length: 15 residues. The CDR3 nucleotides read TGTGCCACCAGCGGACGGACTAGCGGGGCGGGCGAGCAGTACTTC. Protein sequence: CATSGRTSGAGEQYF.

This clonotype was counted a few times. The gene calls are TRBV7-9 and TRBJ1-2; possibly TRBD1 for D (6 bases). V was clipped by 3 bases and J by 7 bases, with 18 bases between them. This CDR3 contains 15 residues. Looked up from germline, CDR1 is SEHNR and CDR2 is FQNEAQ (reference sequence). The CDR3 loop reads CASSLEGWGARGYTF. The CDR3 bases are TGTGCCAGCAGCTTGGAGGGCTGGGGGGCACGTGGCTACACCTTC.

This clonotype was seen more than once but under ten times. The J gene is TRBJ1-1, the V gene TRBV20-1, with D maybe TRBD1 (6 bases). From germline, CDR1 is DFQATT and CDR2 SNEGSKA (reference sequence). V lost 1 base, J lost 2 bases, and 14 bases lay in between. This CDR3 region has 15 residues. As DNA, the CDR3 is TGCAGTGCTAGAGGAATGACAGGACGAAACACTGAAGCTTTCTTT. It is translated as CSARGMTGRNTEAFF.

This clonotype was counted ten times or more. The chain employs TRBV29-1 and TRBJ2-2; 8 bases are a match to TRBD2. V was clipped by 6 bases and J by 1 base; unmatched bases: 1. The germline CDR1 and CDR2 sequences are SQVTM and ANQGSEA. The CDR3 is made up of 13 amino acids. Written as DNA, the CDR3 is TGCAGCGTAGCGGGGGAGAACACCGGGGAGCTGTTTTTT. Protein: CSVAGENTGELFF.

This clonotype was recorded a few times. The chain joins TRBV7-9 to TRBJ2-7, with TRBD2 matching 9 bases. J was trimmed by 2 bases and V by 5 bases; bases with no gene match: 7. CDR1 and CDR2 (germline): SEHNR, FQNEAQ (reference sequence). The length of the CDR3 is 15 residues. CDR3 sequence (DNA): TGTGCCAGCAGCCCTCTAGCGGGGAGCACCTACGAGCAGTACTTC. Protein sequence: CASSPLAGSTYEQYF.

This chain links TRBV27 with TRBJ2-2, with D possibly matching TRBD1 (5 bases). Germline CDR1 is MNHEY and CDR2 is SMNVEV (reference sequence). The ends were cut back, 1 base at V and 6 bases at J, with 15 bases in the middle. The CDR3 has 16 amino acids. CDR3 coding DNA: TGTGCCAGCAGTTTATTAGGGGTTGAAGGTGCCGGGGAGCTGTTTTTT. It encodes CASSLLGVEGAGELFF.

A few counts support this clonotype. The CDR3 DNA reads TGTGCCAGCAGAGGCCACGCGAGCTCCTACGAGCAGTACTTC. Translation: CASRGHASSYEQYF. The gene calls are TRBV6-5 and TRBJ2-7, with unresolved D. Germline V gives CDR1 MNHEY, CDR2 SVGAGI. CDR3 length equals 14 residues. V lost 6 bases to trimming and J lost 0 bases, with 12 bases between them.

In its sample, this clonotype was seen once. This may be a read error: a much more frequent sequence differs by one nucleotide. The rearrangement uses TRBV27 and TRBJ1-1; D unresolved. CDR3 length equals 13 residues. Trimming shortened V by 5 bases and J by 1 base, and 8 bases separated the two germline ends. Germline CDR1 MNHEY, CDR2 SMNVEV (reference sequence). The CDR3 here is CASSIQWNTEAFF. The CDR3 region has the DNA TGTGCCAGCAGTATCCAGTGGAACACTGAAGCTTTCTTT.

This clonotype was seen many times. The chain employs TRBV3-1 and TRBJ2-7, with TRBD2 as a possible D gene (5 bases). Germline-derived CDR1 and CDR2 are LGHDT and YNNKEL (reference sequence). This CDR3 is 15 amino acids long. The V and J ends lost 2 bases and 5 bases respectively, with 16 bases between them. The CDR3 region has the DNA TGTGCCAGCAGCCAACAAGACCGAGGGTTGAACGAGCAGTACTTC. Its translation is CASSQQDRGLNEQYF.

This clonotype was seen more than once but under ten times. The chain is built from TRBV10-2 and TRBJ2-2, with D perhaps assigned TRBD1 or TRBD2 (5 bases each). CDR1 WSHSY and CDR2 SAAADI come from the germline V gene. The CDR3 has 17 amino acids. V dropped 0 bases and J dropped 0 bases, with 11 bases sitting between them. The CDR3 here is CASSESEGTPNTGELFF. CDR3 nucleotides: TGCGCCAGCAGTGAGTCCGAGGGGACCCCGAACACCGGGGAGCTGTTTTTT.

With regard to this clonotype: This may arise from a read error, as a much more abundant clone is one base away. The CDR3 DNA reads as TGTGCCAGCAGTGTAGCCTGTGAATTTAGCAATCAGCCCCAGCATTTT. It yields the protein CASSVACEFSNQPQHF. This sequence joins TRBV6-1 and TRBJ1-5; D unclear. The germline V gene encodes CDR1 MNHNS and CDR2 SASEGT. Deletions cut 4 bases from V and 0 bases from J, with 13 bases between. This CDR3 spans 16 amino acids.

This clonotype was recorded at least ten times. This sequence joins TRBV30 and TRBJ1-1, with no clear D. Trimming removed 8 bases from V and 0 bases from J, with 13 bases in between. The CDR3 spans 13 residues. The germline gives CDR1 GTSNPN, CDR2 SVGIG (reference sequence). The DNA for the CDR3 is TGTGCCCAACACCTAGACATGAACACTGAAGCTTTCTTT. This encodes CAQHLDMNTEAFF.

There are a few counts of this clonotype. DNA for the CDR3: TGCGCCAGCAGCTCCAGAGTCAGTGGAGAGACCCAGTACTTC. The encoded protein is CASSSRVSGETQYF. This sequence joins TRBV4-1 and TRBJ2-5; D gene uncertain. The germline CDR1 and CDR2 sequences are MGHRA and YSYEKL. V lost 5 bases and J lost 4, with 14 bases in between. The CDR3 totals 14 residues.

This clonotype was found a few times. The chain carries TRBV5-4 and TRBJ2-1; TRBD2 matches 9 bases. The CDR3 spans 16 residues. V shed 4 bases and J 6 bases; nucleotides not matched to a gene: 11. Germline V gene lookup returns CDR1 SGHNT and CDR2 YYREEE (reference sequence). CDR3 nucleotides: TGTGCCAGCAGCGGGGGACTACCAGCGGGGGGCAATGAGCAGTTCTTC. Its translation: CASSGGLPAGGNEQFF.

A note on this clonotype: A much bigger clone sits one base away, suggesting this may be a read error. The chain links TRBV7-9 to TRBJ1-6; D unresolved. Looked up from germline, CDR1 is SEHNR and CDR2 is FQNEAQ (reference sequence). Trimming pared 2 bases from V and 8 bases from J, leaving 16 bases between. The CDR3 length is 16 residues. This CDR3 is CASSLSREGEDSPLHF. The CDR3 nucleotides are TGTGCCAGCAGCTTATCCCGTGAGGGAGAAGATTCACCCCTCCACTTT.

The sample holds many counts of this clonotype. This chain connects TRBV24-1 to TRBJ1-5; a weak D match, TRBD1 (5 bases). Between the trimmed V and J ends, which lost 7 bases and 0 bases, there was a span of 9 bases. From germline, CDR1 is KGHDR and CDR2 SFDVKD. CDR3 length: 14 amino acids. The CDR3 bases are TGTGCCACCAGCACAGGCTATAGCAATCAGCCCCAGCATTTT. It is translated as CATSTGYSNQPQHF.

Of note for this clonotype: This may come from a read error, since a much larger clone is one base off. The chain combines TRBV29-1 with TRBJ2-2; 9 bases map to TRBD2. The germline gives CDR1 SQVTM, CDR2 ANQGSEA. V lost 5 bases, J lost 2 bases, and 6 bases stayed unmatched. This CDR3 is 15 amino acids long. The CDR3: CSVLAGGDNTGELFF. For the CDR3, the DNA is TGCAGCGTTCTTGCGGGAGGGGATAACACCGGGGAGCTGTTTTTT.

There are many counts of this clonotype. The chain has TRBV6-6 and TRBJ2-4; 8 bases fit TRBD1. CDR3 length equals 12 residues. Germline V gene data show CDR1 as MNHNY and CDR2 as SVGAGI (reference sequence). The J segment lost 15 bases and the V segment lost 2 bases, leaving 6 bases of the junction unmatched. The CDR3 reads CASSYVDRESYF. In DNA, the CDR3 is TGTGCCAGCAGTTACGTGGACAGGGAGTCGTACTTC.

CDR3 region: CASSAAKKGVNSPLHF. Here the CDR3 DNA reads TGTGCCAGCAGCGCGGCAAAAAAAGGGGTTAATTCACCCCTCCACTTT. The chain joins TRBV9 to TRBJ1-6; a possible D gene is TRBD1 (5 bases). CDR3 size: 16 residues. V was clipped by 3 bases and J by 6 bases, with 16 bases between them. Germline CDR1 reads SGDLS; CDR2 reads YYNGEE.